A selection of T cell receptor beta chains follows, all from one sample in a study of blood T cell repertoires in COVID-19. The protocol was immunoSEQ multiplex PCR, while the TCRdb copy is restricted to in-frame clones and leaves out a portion. The sample records more than 200,000 clones, 84% being singletons. Sequencing was carried out using peripheral blood. The source is a man between 60 and 75 years old with acute or convalescent COVID-19. Both conserved end residues are part of each CDR3. Fields, in order: V gene, D gene, clone size, J gene, CDR3 DNA, CDR3 protein. D genes are given only for firm matches. Rows may omit the clone size; those that give it use once, few, many or a size class.

>TRBV6-2/TRBV6-3|.|.|TRBJ1-6
TGTGCCAGCAGTATACAATCAGGGCCTGTTGGCTCACCCCTCCACTTT
CASSIQSGPVGSPLHF
>TRBV15|TRBD1|few|TRBJ2-3
TGTGCCACCAGCAGCGGCTTTTCAGGGACAGGGGTCACAGATACGCAGTATTTT
CATSSGFSGTGVTDTQYF
>TRBV2|.|.|TRBJ1-5
TGTGCCAGCAGTGAAGCCTGGAACAGACACAATCAGCCCCAGCATTTT
CASSEAWNRHNQPQHF
>TRBV3-1/TRBV3-2|TRBD1|.|TRBJ2-5
TGTGCCAGCAGCCAAGAATCGACAGGGGTTCGAGAGACCCAGTACTTC
CASSQESTGVRETQYF
>TRBV21-1|.|.|TRBJ1-1
TGTGCCAGCAGCAAACAGACAGAAAACACTGAAGCTTTCTTT
CASSKQTENTEAFF
>TRBV29-1|TRBD2|.|TRBJ2-1
TGCAGCGTGGCGGGACTAGCGGGAGGAGCCTACAATGAGCAGTTCTTC
CSVAGLAGGAYNEQFF
>TRBV18|.|.|TRBJ2-3
TGTGCCAGCTCACCAACAGGGTGGGGAAATACGCAGTATTTT
CASSPTGWGNTQYF
>TRBV5-1|TRBD2|.|TRBJ2-3
TGCGCCAGCAGCTTGGCGGCGGGGGGGCCCAATACGCAGTATTTT
CASSLAAGGPNTQYF
>TRBV4-3|TRBD1|.|TRBJ1-1
TGCGCCAGCAGCCAAACGGCCGGGACAGGGGTTCTCGAAGCTTTCTTT
CASSQTAGTGVLEAFF
>TRBV10-3|TRBD2|.|TRBJ2-7
TGTGCCATCAGTGAAATAGCGGGGGCCCCCTCCTACGAGCAGTACTTC
CAISEIAGAPSYEQYF
>TRBV3-1/TRBV3-2|TRBD2|.|TRBJ2-1
TGTGCCAGCAGCCACCGACTGGAGACTAGCGGGGGAGGGAATGAGCAGTTCTTC
CASSHRLETSGGGNEQFF
>TRBV7-9|.|.|TRBJ1-1
TGTGCCAGCAGCTCATTACAGAAGGAAGCTTTCTTT
CASSSLQKEAFF
>TRBV7-9|.|few|TRBJ1-4
TGTGCCAGCAGACCCGGGGAAACTAATGAAAAACTGTTTTTT
CASRPGETNEKLFF
>TRBV21-1|.|.|TRBJ1-1
TGTGCCAGCAGCAAATTGGTTTGGCAGGGGGCAGGAAACACTGAAGCTTTCTTT
CASSKLVWQGAGNTEAFF
>TRBV5-4|.|.|TRBJ2-5
TGTGCCAGCAGCGCAGGTGGGGGGCAAGAGACCCAGTACTTC
CASSAGGGQETQYF
>TRBV30|.|.|TRBJ2-1
TGTGCCTGGGACACCTACAATGAGCAGTTCTTC
CAWDTYNEQFF
>TRBV6-5|TRBD1|.|TRBJ1-6
TGTGCCAGCAGAGAGGACAAGGGGGCAGGTTCACCCCTCCACTTT
CASREDKGAGSPLHF
>TRBV6-5|TRBD1|.|TRBJ1-3
TGTGCCAGCAGTTACCGGACAGGGTCTCTTGGAAACACCATATATTTT
CASSYRTGSLGNTIYF
>TRBV5-4|.|.|TRBJ2-1
TGTGCCAGCAGCCACCAAACTAGGGACAATGAGCAGTTCTTC
CASSHQTRDNEQFF
>TRBV11-2|.|.|TRBJ2-6
TGTGCCAGCAGCCCCGACACGTACTCTGGGGCCAACGTCCTGACTTTC
CASSPDTYSGANVLTF
>TRBV7-3|TRBD1|.|TRBJ1-1
TGTGCCAGCAGCACCGGACAGGGGACTGAAGCTTTCTTT
CASSTGQGTEAFF
>TRBV28|.|.|TRBJ2-6
TGTGCCAGCGGTATCCCGGGATCTGGGGCCAACGTCCTGACTTTC
CASGIPGSGANVLTF
>TRBV5-1|TRBD2|.|TRBJ2-2
TGCGCCAGCAGCTTGATAGCGGGAGGGCCTTACACCGGGGAGCTGTTTTTT
CASSLIAGGPYTGELFF
>TRBV5-1|TRBD1|.|TRBJ1-1
TGCGCCAGCAGCTTCGGGACAGGGGGTACGTGGAACACTGAAGCTTTCTTT
CASSFGTGGTWNTEAFF
>TRBV6-5|TRBD2|.|TRBJ2-2
TGTGCCAGCAGGGCGAAAGCGGGACTCTCCGGGGAGCTGTTTTTT
CASRAKAGLSGELFF
>TRBV12-3/TRBV12-4|.|.|TRBJ1-6
TGTGCCAGCAGTTGGGGACTTCCACTACCCCTCCACTTT
CASSWGLPLPLHF
>TRBV27|.|.|TRBJ2-5
TGTGCCAGCAGTTTCTCCACCGGGGGACAAGAGACCCAGTACTTC
CASSFSTGGQETQYF
>TRBV3-1/TRBV3-2|.|.|TRBJ2-3
TGTGCCAGCAGCCAAGATTCAGGCCAGGGCACAGATACGCAGTATTTT
CASSQDSGQGTDTQYF
>TRBV6-5|.|once|TRBJ2-1
TGTGCCAGCAGCCCCCTCCGAGGGGGATACAATGAGCAGTTCTTC
CASSPLRGGYNEQFF
>TRBV5-5|.|.|TRBJ2-1
TGTGCCAGCAGCTTGGCGGAGGGCCACGGATACAATGAGCAGTTCTTC
CASSLAEGHGYNEQFF
>TRBV11-3|TRBD1|.|TRBJ2-1
TGTGCCAGCAGCTTAGTGCAGGGGGCGTACAATGAGCAGTTCTTC
CASSLVQGAYNEQFF
>TRBV7-2|.|.|TRBJ1-1
TGTGCCAGCAGCTTAAGTCCTTGGCAGGGTATGAACACTGAAGCTTTCTTT
CASSLSPWQGMNTEAFF
>TRBV6-6|TRBD2|.|TRBJ2-3
TGTGCCAGCAGTCGATTCCTAGCGGCCCGTGGTATTACGCAGTATTTT
CASSRFLAARGITQYF
>TRBV4-3|TRBD1|.|TRBJ2-7
TGCGCCAGCAGCCAAGACAGGGGGACAGGGGGCTACGAGCAGTATTTC
CASSQDRGTGGYEQYF
>TRBV30|TRBD2|.|TRBJ2-3
TGTGCCTGGACAAGCGGGGGTTCGCAGTATTTT
CAWTSGGSQYF
>TRBV7-3|.|.|TRBJ2-1
TGTGCCAGCAGCGTCGCCCTGAGCTCCTACAATGAGCAGTTCTTC
CASSVALSSYNEQFF
>TRBV6-1|TRBD2|.|TRBJ2-2
TGTGCCAGCAGTGAACACGAACCGGGAGGCCCTAACACCGGGGAGCTGTTTTTT
CASSEHEPGGPNTGELFF
>TRBV20-1|.|many|TRBJ1-2
TGCAGTGCTAGTCGTCAGGGAATTGGCTACACCTTC
CSASRQGIGYTF
>TRBV6-5|TRBD1|.|TRBJ1-2
TGTGCCAGCAGTTACGGCGGGACAGCGCGAGGCTACACCTTC
CASSYGGTARGYTF
>TRBV7-6|.|once|TRBJ2-7
TGTGCCAGCAGCTTAGCAACAGGGTTTACCTACGAGCAGTACTTC
CASSLATGFTYEQYF
>TRBV6-5|TRBD1|.|TRBJ1-1
TGTGCCGGAAATCGACAGGGACTCACTGAAGCTTTCTTT
CAGNRQGLTEAFF